A selection of T cell receptor beta chains follows, all from one sample in a study of CD8 T cells in ankylosing spondylitis. TCRdb called the 5' RACE reads again in MiXCR, with one record for every CDR3 protein. The sample includes a few hundred thousand distinct CDR3 sequences, less than 25% of them seen just once. Sequencing input: blood, either unsorted or a sorted T cell fraction (not recorded which). The receptors originated from a female donor with ankylosing spondylitis or in good health (not recorded which). CDR3s include the opening cysteine and the closing phenylalanine or tryptophan. The order of the fields is V gene, clone size, D gene, J gene, CDR3 DNA, CDR3 protein. The D gene is left open where the match is weak. Not every row has a clone size; where given, it reads once, few, many or a size class.

>TRBV12-3/TRBV12-4|few|TRBD1|TRBJ2-5
TGTGCCAGCAGCCGGCGGGGGACAGGGGGCTTAGAGACCCAGTACTTC
CASSRRGTGGLETQYF
>TRBV25-1|NA|NA|TRBJ1-1
TGTGCCAGCAGTGGGGGATGGGGCGAAAACACTGAAGCTTTCTTT
CASSGGWGENTEAFF
>TRBV20-1|few|TRBD2|TRBJ2-1
TGCAGGGCGACTAGCGGGAGGACAGAGCAGTTCTTC
CRATSGRTEQFF
>TRBV11-2|NA|NA|TRBJ1-2
TGTGCCAGCAGCCAGACTGAGAGACCTGGCTACACCTTC
CASSQTERPGYTF
>TRBV4-2|few|TRBD2|TRBJ2-1
TGTGCCAGCAGCCAATTACTAGCGGGGAGCAATGAGCAGTTCTTC
CASSQLLAGSNEQFF
>TRBV24-1|many|TRBD1|TRBJ2-7
TGTGCCACCAGTGATGCCGGAGACAGGGGAGGAGAGCAGTACTTC
CATSDAGDRGGEQYF
>TRBV24-1|many|NA|TRBJ1-2
TGTGCCACCAGCGGACCCCCGCCAGGGGAGGGCTACACCTTC
CATSGPPPGEGYTF
>TRBV20-1|NA|NA|TRBJ2-1
TGCAGTGCCGGACCGCGGCGTTTCGGATACAATGAGCAGTTCTTC
CSAGPRRFGYNEQFF
>TRBV20-1|NA|NA|TRBJ2-7
TGCAGTGCTAGTGTTCGGAGTAGCGAGCAGTACTTC
CSASVRSSEQYF
>TRBV11-3|few|NA|TRBJ2-2
TGTGCCAGCAGCTACCTAACAGACCACGGGGAGCTGTTTTTT
CASSYLTDHGELFF
>TRBV6-5|NA|TRBD2|TRBJ2-7
TGTGCCAGCAGTCACAACCCTAGCGGTCTCGTCGAGCAGTACTTC
CASSHNPSGLVEQYF
>TRBV15|many|NA|TRBJ1-2
TGTGCCACCAGCAGAGATTCTGGCGCGGATGGCTACACCTTC
CATSRDSGADGYTF
>TRBV20-1|few|TRBD2|TRBJ2-3
TGCAGTGCTAGCGGAGCGGGAGGGCCTTTGGCAGATACGCAGTATTTT
CSASGAGGPLADTQYF
>TRBV20-1|many|NA|TRBJ2-1
TGCAGTGCTTACGGGACTGAGCAGTTCTTC
CSAYGTEQFF
>TRBV20-1|few|NA|TRBJ1-2
TGCAGTGCTACCCTTTCCCAGGGGACACAGAACTATGGCTACACCTTC
CSATLSQGTQNYGYTF
>TRBV12-3/TRBV12-4|few|NA|TRBJ2-6
TGTGCCAGCACCCGCACAGGGACCGGGGCCAACGTCCTGACTTTC
CASTRTGTGANVLTF
>TRBV10-3|NA|TRBD1|TRBJ1-2
TGTGCCACAGGACAGGGGGCTGCCGGCTACACCTTC
CATGQGAAGYTF
>TRBV18|NA|NA|TRBJ1-5
TGTGCCAGCTCACCGGAGGCTGAGAGCAATCAGCCCCAGCATTTT
CASSPEAESNQPQHF
>TRBV20-1|NA|TRBD2|TRBJ2-5
TGCTGTGCTAGAGGGACTAGCGGGAGGGCCGGTGAGACCCAGTACTTC
CCARGTSGRAGETQYF
>TRBV15|many|NA|TRBJ2-5
TGTGCCACCAGCAGAGAGGGGTGGACCCAGTACTTC
CATSREGWTQYF
>TRBV20-1|NA|TRBD2|TRBJ2-1
TGCAGTGCTGCAGGGAGGGCAAACAATGAGCAGTTCTTC
CSAAGRANNEQFF
>TRBV6-2/TRBV6-3|few|TRBD1|TRBJ1-1
TGTGCCTCAGGGGGGGGGCTGAACACTGAAGCTTTCTTT
CASGGGLNTEAFF
>TRBV5-1|NA|NA|TRBJ2-5
TGCGCCAGCAGCAGGGGCGGGACCCAAGAGACCCAGTACTTC
CASSRGGTQETQYF
>TRBV7-2|NA|NA|TRBJ2-7
TGTGCCAGCAGCTCCCTCAGGACCCTCTCCTACGAGCAGTACTTC
CASSSLRTLSYEQYF
>TRBV5-1|few|NA|TRBJ1-1
TGCGCCAGCAGCGTGGAGGCGAGGGGCACTGAAGCTTTCTTT
CASSVEARGTEAFF
>TRBV12-3/TRBV12-4|many|TRBD2|TRBJ2-1
TGTGCCAGCAGATTGAGCGGGGAGGGCCGGAGTGAGCAGTTCTTC
CASRLSGEGRSEQFF
>TRBV7-2|NA|NA|TRBJ2-2
TGTGCCAGCAGACGAGGGGGGGGGAACACCGGGGAGCTGTTTTTT
CASRRGGGNTGELFF
>TRBV12-3/TRBV12-4|many|TRBD2|TRBJ2-3
TGTGCCAGCAGCCCCACTAGCGGGATTACAGATACGCAGTATTTT
CASSPTSGITDTQYF
>TRBV9|NA|NA|TRBJ2-3
TGTGCCAGCAGCGTCCTAGGAGAGGTCGCAGATACGCAGTATTTT
CASSVLGEVADTQYF
>TRBV4-2|NA|TRBD1|TRBJ2-1
TGTGCAAGCAGCCAAGATCGTAGAGGACAGGGGCAGGGGTACAATGAGCAGTTCTTC
CASSQDRRGQGQGYNEQFF
>TRBV10-3|NA|NA|TRBJ1-1
TGTGCCATCAGGATACAGGTGAACACTGAAGCTTTCTTT
CAIRIQVNTEAFF
>TRBV6-5|few|NA|TRBJ1-2
TGTGCCAGCACCTACTCACGGGACGGATTTTATGGCTACACCTTC
CASTYSRDGFYGYTF
>TRBV13|few|NA|TRBJ1-2
TGTGCCAGCCGAGGTGCGGCTCATCCTAACTATGGCTACACCTTC
CASRGAAHPNYGYTF
>TRBV20-1|few|NA|TRBJ2-2
TGCAGTGCTAGTCGGTGGGGCACCGGGGAGCTGTTTTTT
CSASRWGTGELFF
>TRBV20-1|many|TRBD2|TRBJ2-3
TGCAGTGCTGGGACTAGCGGGAGGTCAGATACGCAGTATTTT
CSAGTSGRSDTQYF
>TRBV20-1|NA|NA|TRBJ2-7
TGCAGTGCTGGCCGGACGTTCAGCTCCTACGAGCAGTACTTC
CSAGRTFSSYEQYF
>TRBV29-1|many|TRBD2|TRBJ2-1
TGCAGCGTTATGGAATTAGCGGGAGGCAATGAGCAGTTCTTC
CSVMELAGGNEQFF
>TRBV28|NA|TRBD2|TRBJ2-2
TGTGCCAGCGCTAGCGGGAGAGGGACCGGGGAGCTGTTTTTT
CASASGRGTGELFF
>TRBV20-1|few|TRBD1|TRBJ2-7
TGCAGTGCTCAGGGGGCTAGGTACGAGCAGTACTTC
CSAQGARYEQYF
>TRBV7-3|NA|TRBD2|TRBJ2-3
TGTGCCAGCAGCACAAGCGGGGCCGCAGATACGCAGTATTTT
CASSTSGAADTQYF
>TRBV20-1|few|NA|TRBJ2-6
TGCAGTGCTAGAAGCGGCACTTACTCTGGGGCCAACGTCCTGACTTTC
CSARSGTYSGANVLTF
>TRBV7-6|few|TRBD2|TRBJ2-3
TGTGCCAGCAGCTTAGAGAGAGGACTAGCGGGAGCGGGGGATACGCAGTATTTT
CASSLERGLAGAGDTQYF
>TRBV3-1|few|NA|TRBJ2-5
TGTGCCAGCAGCCAACCGGGACGTCTGAGGGAGACCCAGTACTTC
CASSQPGRLRETQYF
>TRBV20-1|NA|TRBD1|TRBJ1-2
TGCAGTGCTAGAGAGGGGACAGGCCTAAGAAGATATGGCTACACCTTC
CSAREGTGLRRYGYTF
>TRBV9|NA|NA|TRBJ2-3
TGTGCCAGCAGCGTCGCGGGGAGCGGCCCCACAGATACGCAGTATTTT
CASSVAGSGPTDTQYF
>TRBV24-1|few|NA|TRBJ2-2
TGTGCCACCAGTGATCGGCGGAGAGACACCGGGGAGCTGTTTTTT
CATSDRRRDTGELFF
>TRBV28|NA|TRBD2|TRBJ2-1
TGTGCCAGCTACGAGGGACTAGCGGGGGCGGTCCACAATGAGCAGTTCTTC
CASYEGLAGAVHNEQFF
>TRBV7-2|few|NA|TRBJ1-5
TGTGCCAGCAGCTTAGTTGGGACCGGGATAGGCAATCAGCCCCAGCATTTT
CASSLVGTGIGNQPQHF
>TRBV12-3/TRBV12-4|NA|NA|TRBJ1-2
TGTGCCAGCACGGATGCGACTGGCTACACCTTC
CASTDATGYTF
>TRBV7-2|few|TRBD2|TRBJ2-1
TGTGCCAGCAGCTCCTCCTGGGGGACTAGTATTGAGCAGTTCTTC
CASSSSWGTSIEQFF
>TRBV20-1|few|NA|TRBJ2-7
TGCAGTGCTAGAGATGTGTCAGGTCCTATAGTCTACGAGCAGTACTTC
CSARDVSGPIVYEQYF
>TRBV15|many|TRBD2|TRBJ2-1
TGTGCCACCAGCAGAGATTGGCTAGCGGGAGAGCAGTTCTTC
CATSRDWLAGEQFF
>TRBV6-1|once|NA|TRBJ2-7
TGTGCCAGCCGCCCCCCCGGGAGAACCCTGGCGCAGTACTTC
CASRPPGRTLAQYF
>TRBV20-1|NA|TRBD1|TRBJ2-3
TGCAGTGCTAGAGACCCGACAGGGCAATTCACAGATACGCAGTATTTT
CSARDPTGQFTDTQYF
>TRBV12-3/TRBV12-4|few|TRBD2|TRBJ2-3
TGTGCCAGCAGTTTAAGGACTAGCGGGAGAGCAGATACGCAGTATTTT
CASSLRTSGRADTQYF
>TRBV5-1|NA|NA|TRBJ2-3
TGCGCCAGCAGCTTACGGGGGAGTCGCACAGATACGCAGTATTTT
CASSLRGSRTDTQYF
>TRBV6-6|few|NA|TRBJ2-7
TGTGCCAGCAGGGGGATGGACCAGCAGTACTTC
CASRGMDQQYF